One and the same sample provided the 21 T cell receptor beta chains below, sequenced in a study of blood T cell repertoires in COVID-19. The assay was immunoSEQ multiplex PCR, and TCRdb's table has in-frame clones only and misses some. This sample has about 180,000 clones, with roughly 90% found just once. The sequencing sample was made of PBMCs or T cells enriched from blood (not recorded which). These receptors were taken from a human donor with acute COVID-19. The donor label of this sample is uncertain.

This clone was detected once. V is TRBV7-9 and J is TRBJ2-7, with 10 bases aligning to TRBD1. Germline trimming cut 2 bases from V and 2 bases from J; bases unmatched to any gene: 3. The CDR3 is 15 amino acids. From germline, CDR1 is SEHNR and CDR2 FQNEAQ (reference sequence). The CDR3 DNA follows: TGTGCCAGCAGCTTAAGACAGGGGGCCCCCTACGAGCAGTACTTC. Amino acid sequence: CASSLRQGAPYEQYF.

This chain connects TRBV30 to TRBJ1-6, with D unresolved. The CDR3 is 15 amino acids. Germline-derived CDR1 and CDR2 are GTSNPN and SVGIG (reference sequence). V lost 1 base, J lost 0 bases, and 7 bases lay in between. CDR3 coding DNA: TGTGCCTGGAGTGCTGATAGCTCCTATAATTCACCCCTCCACTTT. Protein product: CAWSADSSYNSPLHF.

As DNA, the CDR3 is TGTGCCAGCAGACCTACAGAGAACTATGGCTACACCTTC. This encodes CASRPTENYGYTF. The chain links TRBV25-1 to TRBJ1-2; D call uncertain. V lost 6 bases, J lost 2 bases, and 10 bases lay in between. Looked up from germline, CDR1 is MGHDK and CDR2 is SYGVNS. The CDR3 runs 13 residues.

The chain employs TRBV28 and TRBJ1-5; TRBD1 agrees at 9 bases. V was pared by 5 bases and J by 1 base, with 9 bases of the junction left unmatched. CDR3 length: 17 amino acids. Looked up from germline, CDR1 is MDHEN and CDR2 is SYDVKM. CDR3 protein: CASSPSDRGSSNQPQHF. The CDR3 DNA is TGTGCCAGCAGTCCTTCGGACAGGGGATCCAGCAATCAGCCCCAGCATTTT.

The chain uses TRBV23-1 and TRBJ1-2; D unclear. TRBV23-1 is an open reading frame, and its role is uncertain. The CDR3 runs 13 residues. CDR3 sequence reads: CAAGHGQYHGYTF. CDR3 DNA sequence: TGCGCAGCGGGCCACGGGCAATACCATGGCTACACCTTC.

This clone was observed a few times. This chain uses TRBV20-1 with TRBJ2-3; TRBD2 matches 8 bases. J was trimmed by 7 bases and V by 6 bases; bases with no gene match: 3. CDR3 length: 11 amino acids. Germline V gives CDR1 DFQATT, CDR2 SNEGSKA (reference sequence). CDR3 sequence: CSAQRGYTQYF. CDR3 DNA: TGCAGTGCCCAGCGGGGGTATACGCAGTATTTT.

The chain links TRBV19 to TRBJ1-6; D not resolved. V was trimmed by 7 bases and J by 0 bases, leaving 13 bases between them. The CDR3 runs to 16 residues. Germline CDR1 is LNHDA and CDR2 is SQIVND (reference sequence). The CDR3: CASTRSGSSYNSPLHF. The CDR3, as DNA: TGTGCCAGTACCCGTTCTGGGAGCTCCTATAATTCACCCCTCCACTTT.

The chain has TRBV9 and TRBJ2-1, with TRBD2 identical over 7 bases. The CDR3 has 17 residues. With 4 bases clipped from V and 2 bases from J, the junction kept 12 bases outside the gene matches. CDR1 and CDR2 (germline): SGDLS, YYNGEE. The CDR3 loop reads CASSLEGYGGAYNEQFF. CDR3 nucleotide sequence: TGTGCCAGCAGCCTCGAAGGGTATGGGGGGGCCTACAATGAGCAGTTCTTC.

The rearrangement joins TRBV7-6 to TRBJ2-3; 12 positions match TRBD2. V was pared by 2 bases and J by 2 bases, with 20 bases of the junction left unmatched. Looked up from germline, CDR1 is SGHVS and CDR2 is FNYEAQ. This CDR3 spans 22 amino acids. CDR3 sequence: CASSLSTPLAGGSHTFTDTQYF. The CDR3 DNA follows: TGTGCCAGCAGCTTATCCACCCCGCTAGCGGGGGGGTCCCACACTTTCACAGATACGCAGTATTTT.

This clone was observed a few times. The J gene is TRBJ1-1, the V gene TRBV5-1, with TRBD1 matching 7 bases. This CDR3 is 15 amino acids long. Losses at the gene ends were 2 bases for V and 3 bases for J; bases not matched to a gene: 7. Germline assignment: CDR1 SGHRS and CDR2 YFSETQ. The DNA for the CDR3 is TGCGCCAGCAGCTTAATTGGACAGGCGCACACTGAAGCTTTCTTT. This gives the protein CASSLIGQAHTEAFF.

V is TRBV2 and J is TRBJ2-7; 9 bases agree with TRBD1. CDR3 length: 14 amino acids. Germline V gene sequence: CDR1 SNHLY, CDR2 FYNNEI. The trim removed 6 bases at V and 6 bases at J, leaving 9 bases unmatched. Written as DNA, the CDR3 is TGTGCCAGCAGAGACCGGGACAGGGTCGGCGAGCAGTACTTC. Its translation is CASRDRDRVGEQYF.

This sequence joins TRBV4-1 and TRBJ1-5; TRBD1 matches 10 bases. The germline CDR1 and CDR2 sequences are MGHRA and YSYEKL. Losses at the gene ends were 1 base for V and 6 bases for J; bases not matched to a gene: 3. This CDR3 is built from 15 residues. The CDR3, as DNA: TGCGCCAGCAGCCAAGGGGGGACAGGGGTTCAGCCCCAGCATTTT. This gives the protein CASSQGGTGVQPQHF.

This clone occurred once. CDR3: CASSLVQSGGYTDTQYF. Here the CDR3 DNA reads TGTGCCAGCAGCTTAGTTCAAAGCGGGGGCTACACAGATACGCAGTATTTT. V usage is TRBV7-6 and J usage is TRBJ2-3, with TRBD2 matching over 8 bases. V trimming: 1 base; J trimming: 2 bases; junction bases outside the gene matches: 8. CDR3 size: 17 residues. From germline, CDR1 is SGHVS and CDR2 FNYEAQ.

The gene calls are TRBV2 and TRBJ2-7; a weak D match, TRBD1 (6 bases). V shed 6 bases and J shed 3 bases, with 21 bases lying between them. The CDR3 sequence is 16 residues long. Germline assignment: CDR1 SNHLY and CDR2 FYNNEI. As DNA, the CDR3 is TGTGCCAGCAGCGACACCAGGGGTTGGTTCCGCTACGAGCAGTACTTC. Its protein product is CASSDTRGWFRYEQYF.

The chain carries TRBV28 and TRBJ1-1; 8 bases fit TRBD1. This CDR3 comprises 14 residues. The germline CDR1 and CDR2 sequences are MDHEN and SYDVKM. V shed 5 bases, J shed 4 bases, and the junction held 6 bases outside the gene matches. The CDR3 region is CASSPMDRATEAFF. In DNA form, the CDR3 reads TGTGCCAGCAGTCCTATGGACAGGGCCACTGAAGCTTTCTTT.

The chain has TRBV24-1 and TRBJ2-5, with 7 bases lining up with TRBD2. CDR1 KGHDR and CDR2 SFDVKD come from the germline V gene. The J segment lost 5 bases and the V segment lost 2 bases, leaving 7 bases of the junction unmatched. The CDR3 covers 15 residues. The CDR3 region has the DNA TGTGCCACCAGTGATTCCGAAGCGGGAAGGGAGACCCAGTACTTC. Encoded protein: CATSDSEAGRETQYF.

This chain joins TRBV19 and TRBJ2-1; 15 bases are a match to TRBD2. CDR3 length: 18 amino acids. CDR1 is LNHDA and CDR2 is SQIVND in the germline V gene (reference sequence). The trim removed 5 bases at V and 2 bases at J, leaving 7 bases unmatched. The CDR3 DNA sequence: TGTGCCAGTAGTTTCGGACTAGCGGGGGGGGTGGCCTACAATGAGCAGTTCTTC. Translating it yields CASSFGLAGGVAYNEQFF.

The chain combines TRBV2 with TRBJ1-5, with unresolved D. Trimming left V 6 bases short and J 7 bases short, with 13 bases between. This CDR3 region has 13 residues. Germline loops: CDR1 SNHLY, CDR2 FYNNEI. In DNA, the CDR3 is TGTGCCAGCAGAGATGACGGGGAGCAGCCCCAGCATTTT. Its translation is CASRDDGEQPQHF.

The genes are TRBV2 and TRBJ1-2, with D perhaps matching TRBD1 (5 bases). V dropped 8 bases and J dropped 2 bases, with 18 bases sitting between them. The CDR3 length is 15 residues. Germline V lookup: CDR1 SNHLY, CDR2 FYNNEI. The CDR3 DNA sequence: TGTGCCAGCTGCGACAGCCACCTATCCAACTATGGCTACACCTTC. This sequence encodes CASCDSHLSNYGYTF.

The CDR3 loop reads CASSFDRDRNTEAFF. CDR3 sequence (DNA): TGTGCCAGCAGCTTTGACAGGGATAGGAACACTGAAGCTTTCTTT. The J gene is TRBJ1-1, the V gene TRBV7-3; 7 bases map to TRBD1. V trimming: 3 bases; J trimming: 1 base; junction bases outside the gene matches: 5. The germline V gene encodes CDR1 SGHTA and CDR2 FQGTGA. The CDR3 contains 15 residues.

V and J are TRBV10-3 and TRBJ1-3; no firm D call. Germline V CDR1 and CDR2: ENHRY, SYGVKD. V was cut by 2 bases and J by 0 bases, with 11 bases left in between. The CDR3 is 16 residues long. Here the CDR3 DNA reads TGTGCCATCAGTGAGCCCACTGCAATCTCTGGAAACACCATATATTTT. This translates into CAISEPTAISGNTIYF.